Presented here are 24 T cell receptor beta chains from one specimen sequenced in a study of T-cell memory formation after mild COVID-19. TCRdb redid the calling of the 5' RACE reads with MiXCR, one entry per CDR3 protein. This sample has 50,000 to 60,000 distinct CDR3 sequences, with about a quarter found just once. Sequencing used PBMCs or a T cell subset sorted from them (not recorded which). All receptors come from a man younger than 35 who had mild COVID-19 (a few samples of this study predate the infection). Cell type and time point are not known.

The J gene is TRBJ2-5, the V gene TRBV10-3; a possible D gene is TRBD1 (6 bases). This CDR3 comprises 18 residues. Looked up from germline, CDR1 is ENHRY and CDR2 is SYGVKD. Trimming took 4 bases from V and 1 from J, leaving 22 bases between them. CDR3 amino acids: CAISVEPGTPIPQETQYF. CDR3 in DNA: TGTGCCATCAGTGTGGAGCCCGGGACACCCATACCCCAAGAGACCCAGTACTTC.

The rearrangement uses TRBV10-3 and TRBJ2-5; 7 bases are shared with TRBD2. V trimming: 0 bases; J trimming: 4 bases; junction bases outside the gene matches: 2. The germline gives CDR1 ENHRY, CDR2 SYGVKD. The CDR3 spans 14 residues. The CDR3 nucleotides are TGTGCCATCAGTGAGTCAAGGGAGGGAGAGACCCAGTACTTC. Its protein is CAISESREGETQYF.

The CDR3 DNA reads as TGTGCCAGCAGTTTCCAAGGAGGCTACAATGAGCAGTTCTTC. The encoded protein is CASSFQGGYNEQFF. V usage is TRBV28 and J usage is TRBJ2-1; a weak D match, TRBD2 (5 bases). Trimming removed 3 bases from V and 3 bases from J, with 9 bases in between. The CDR3 has 14 residues. The V gene's germline CDR1 is MDHEN and CDR2 SYDVKM.

This clonotype was seen a few times. V is TRBV4-3 and J is TRBJ2-1, with D perhaps TRBD1 or TRBD2 (5 bases each). The V and J ends lost 2 bases and 2 bases respectively, with 19 bases between them. The CDR3 loop spans 18 amino acids. Germline loops: CDR1 LGHNA, CDR2 YSLEER. CDR3 region: CASSQYYTGTPPYNEQFF. CDR3 sequence (DNA): TGCGCCAGCAGCCAATACTACACCGGGACCCCACCCTACAATGAGCAGTTCTTC.

In this sample, this clonotype turned up a few times. The chain recombines TRBV29-1 with TRBJ2-2; TRBD2 aligns across 9 bases. V shed 7 bases, J shed 9 bases, and the junction held 15 bases outside the gene matches. The CDR3 covers 15 residues. Germline V gene data show CDR1 as SQVTM and CDR2 as ANQGSEA. CDR3 bases: TGCAGCGCACAAGGGGCTAGCGGGGACTACCGGGAGCTGTTTTTT. Encoded protein: CSAQGASGDYRELFF.

This clonotype has a handful of counts. The chain combines TRBV6-2 or TRBV6-3 with TRBJ2-7, with unresolved D. Germline loops: CDR1 MNHEY, CDR2 SVGEGT. CDR3 length equals 13 residues. The ends were cut back, 2 bases at V and 2 bases at J, with 7 bases in the middle. CDR3 protein: CASSYRVTYEQYV. The CDR3 DNA is TGTGCCAGCAGTTACCGCGTGACCTACGAGCAGTACGTC.

The CDR3 loop is CASSLDREFNSPLHF. In nucleotides, the CDR3 is TGTGCCAGCAGCTTAGACCGGGAGTTTAATTCACCCCTCCACTTT. V gene TRBV7-9 combines with J gene TRBJ1-6; D call uncertain. V lost 1 base and J 6 bases, leaving 10 bases between the germline ends. The CDR3 totals 15 residues. From germline, CDR1 is SEHNR and CDR2 FQNEAQ (reference sequence).

J is TRBJ1-1 and V is TRBV6-1, with 9 bases aligning to TRBD1. CDR1 and CDR2 from the germline V gene are MNHNS and SASEGT. CDR3 size: 13 residues. With 6 bases clipped from V and 5 bases from J, the junction kept 4 bases outside the gene matches. CDR3 nucleotides: TGTGCCAGCAGAGTACAGGGGGCGACTGAAGCTTTCTTT. It yields the protein CASRVQGATEAFF.

This clonotype was counted ten times or more. The V and J genes are TRBV7-2 and TRBJ2-1, with 7 bases matching TRBD2. Germline CDR1 SGHTA, CDR2 FQGNSA. The V and J ends lost 2 bases and 2 bases, in that order; junction bases with no gene match: 9. CDR3 size: 17 residues. CDR3 coding DNA: TGTGCCAGCAGCTTAAATGTGGGCGGGGGACCCTACAATGAGCAGTTCTTC. Its protein product is CASSLNVGGGPYNEQFF.

The table lists this clonotype with a few counts. DNA of the CDR3: TGTGCCAGCAGCTCCTCTTACAACAGCAATCAGCCCCAGCATTTT. It translates to CASSSSYNSNQPQHF. This rearrangement joins TRBV7-9 to TRBJ1-5, with unresolved D. CDR1 SEHNR and CDR2 FQNEAQ come from the germline V gene (reference sequence). V lost 4 bases, J lost 1 base, and 11 bases lay in between. There are 15 residues in the CDR3. Together with reference TRBV7-9 and TRBJ1-5, the CDR3 gives the full variable domain: DTGVSQNPRHKITKRGQNVTFRCDPISEHNRLYWYRQTLGQGPEFLTYFQNEAQLEKSRLLSDRFSAERPKGSFSTLEIQRTEQGDSAMYLCASSSSYNSNQPQHFGDGTRLSIL.

As DNA, the CDR3 is TGTGCCAGCAGTTACTCTCAGGCCTCTACCTATGGCTACACCTTC. Amino acids: CASSYSQASTYGYTF. V usage is TRBV6-6 and J usage is TRBJ1-2, with D uncertain. Germline V gene lookup returns CDR1 MNHNY and CDR2 SVGAGI (reference sequence). Between the trimmed V and J ends, which lost 0 bases and 4 bases, there was a span of 12 bases. The CDR3 is 15 residues long.

V usage is TRBV5-1 and J usage is TRBJ2-3; 10 bases match TRBD2. Germline V gene lookup returns CDR1 SGHRS and CDR2 YFSETQ. This CDR3 region has 18 residues. Losses at the gene ends were 5 bases for V and 1 base for J; bases not matched to a gene: 13. The CDR3 sequence: CASRKLAGDFRRTDTQYF. For the CDR3, the DNA is TGCGCCAGCAGGAAGCTAGCGGGGGACTTCCGTCGCACAGATACGCAGTATTTT.

The V and J genes are TRBV12-3 or TRBV12-4 and TRBJ2-3, with 13 bases fitting TRBD2. V trimming: 3 bases; J trimming: 5 bases; junction bases outside the gene matches: 8. This CDR3 is built from 17 residues. The CDR3 coding sequence is TGTGCCAGCAGTTTGACTAGCGGGGGGCCCGGCAGAGATACGCAGTATTTT. Encoded protein: CASSLTSGGPGRDTQYF.

This clonotype has a handful of counts. The chain joins TRBV4-3 to TRBJ1-2; D call uncertain. The germline gives CDR1 LGHNA, CDR2 YSLEER. The CDR3 loop spans 16 amino acids. V was clipped by 1 base and J by 2 bases, with 14 bases between them. The CDR3 region has the DNA TGCGCCAGCAGCCAAGCGGGGAGAGTTGGGAACTATGGCTACACCTTC. This gives the protein CASSQAGRVGNYGYTF.

The genes are TRBV12-3 or TRBV12-4 and TRBJ2-7; 7 bases line up with TRBD1. The CDR3 totals 14 residues. Germline trimming cut 6 bases from V and 1 base from J; bases unmatched to any gene: 6. CDR3: CASRPGTVSYEQYF. Here the CDR3 DNA reads TGTGCCAGCAGACCCGGGACAGTATCCTACGAGCAGTACTTC.

This clonotype was seen only a few times. The germline gene is not matched at one end of the junction; a read error may be the cause. The gene calls are TRBV7-6 and TRBJ2-1; 11 nucleotides match TRBD2. This CDR3 comprises 14 residues. Germline V gene data show CDR1 as SGHVS and CDR2 as FNYEAQ. CDR3 amino acids: CASSLAGGFYEQFF. For the CDR3, the DNA is TGTGCCAGCAGCCTAGCGGGGGGTTTTTATGAGCAGTTCTTC.

The gene calls are TRBV6-5 and TRBJ1-1; D is ambiguous. The CDR3 covers 14 residues. CDR1 and CDR2 (germline): MNHEY, SVGAGI. The V end lost 3 bases, the J end lost 1 base, and 9 bases lay between the germline ends. CDR3 sequence: CASSYGQENTEAFF. The CDR3 coding sequence is TGTGCCAGCAGTTATGGTCAGGAGAACACTGAAGCTTTCTTT.

The rearrangement uses TRBV5-1 and TRBJ1-2, with no clear D. The germline V gene has CDR1 SGHRS and CDR2 YFSETQ. There are 15 residues in the CDR3. Trimming cost V 4 bases and J 5 bases, with 18 bases left between them. The CDR3 region is CASSPSGGRGYGYTF. The CDR3 DNA reads TGCGCCAGCAGCCCCTCAGGCGGCCGTGGGTATGGCTACACCTTC.

V gene TRBV6-5 combines with J gene TRBJ1-2, with TRBD1 as a possible D gene (5 bases). Trimming removed 2 bases from V and 4 bases from J, with 8 bases in between. There are 13 residues in the CDR3. Germline V CDR1 and CDR2: MNHEY, SVGAGI. In DNA form, the CDR3 reads TGTGCCAGCAGTTACGGGGGTCTCTATGGCTACACCTTC. Translated, it gives CASSYGGLYGYTF.

The rearrangement links TRBV7-2 to TRBJ2-2, with 8 bases fitting TRBD2. In germline, CDR1 is SGHTA, CDR2 FQGNSA. Trimming at V came to 8 bases and at J to 5 bases, leaving 13 bases not matched to a gene. CDR3 length equals 16 residues. Here the CDR3 DNA reads TGTGCCAGCTTGTCCCAGGCGGGGGGTGAAACCGGGGAGCTGTTTTTT. Encoded protein: CASLSQAGGETGELFF.

This clonotype was observed at least ten times. The chain couples TRBV29-1 to TRBJ2-2, with a weak D call TRBD1 (7 bases). Trimming took off 0 bases at V and 4 bases at J, with 24 bases between the two ends. Germline V lookup: CDR1 SQVTM, CDR2 ANQGSEA. The CDR3 totals 19 residues. This chain's CDR3 is CSVEDPFNGGTVSTGELFF. CDR3 DNA sequence: TGCAGCGTTGAAGATCCATTTAACGGAGGGACAGTAAGCACCGGGGAGCTGTTTTTT.

In DNA, the CDR3 is TGTGCCAGCAGCCCTCAGGGGATCCACGCAGATACGCAGTATTTT. This sequence encodes CASSPQGIHADTQYF. The chain joins TRBV9 to TRBJ2-3; tentatively, D is TRBD1 (6 bases). The CDR3 loop spans 15 amino acids. V was trimmed by 4 bases and J by 4 bases, leaving 16 bases between them. Per germline, CDR1 SGDLS and CDR2 YYNGEE.

The V gene is TRBV24-1, the J gene TRBJ1-4; D gene unclear. The CDR3 spans 13 residues. Germline CDR1 KGHDR, CDR2 SFDVKD. V lost 5 bases and J lost 7, with 10 bases in between. This CDR3 is CATSGEGSEKLFF. The CDR3 DNA reads as TGTGCCACCAGTGGGGAGGGATCTGAAAAACTGTTTTTT.

This clonotype was picked up a small number of times. The chain is built from TRBV20-1 and TRBJ2-3; a possible D gene is TRBD1 (9 bases). V dropped 2 bases and J dropped 2 bases, with 29 bases sitting between them. Per germline, CDR1 DFQATT and CDR2 SNEGSKA (reference sequence). The CDR3 has 20 residues. CDR3 loop: CSARQPLAAQGARVTDTQYF. For the CDR3, the DNA is TGCAGTGCTAGACAGCCACTAGCGGCACAGGGGGCCAGGGTCACAGATACGCAGTATTTT.